This TCR beta chain was observed in a study of cytomegalovirus exposure and HLA in healthy donors. Study in general: The roughly 110 validation repertoires used the same platform as the 550 to 700 first-cohort repertoires (as reported by a later analysis). Study conclusions and caveats: In vitro testing confirmed three CMV-associated chains as specific for CMV antigens.

This table comes from immunoSEQ multiplex PCR, and its TCRdb copy is limited to in-frame clones, with some not included. Among fewer than 60,000 clones listed, 93% were seen once. V lost 6 bases to trimming and J lost 7 bases, with 25 bases between them. CDR1 is SGHTS, CDR2 YDEGEE, per germline. The CDR3 runs to 16 residues. As to this clone: Its target is not known.

The donors were members of the validation cohort comprising over a hundred subjects, separate from the approximately 710-subject first cohort. Sequenced material: PBMCs. This receptor was obtained from a woman between 18 and 30 years old in good health and CMV-seropositive. V is TRBV5-8 and J is TRBJ1-1, with no clear D. The CDR3 reads CASIPWGGGITYEAFF. Here the CDR3 DNA reads TGTGCCAGCATCCCTTGGGGAGGAGGGATTACTTATGAAGCTTTCTTT.